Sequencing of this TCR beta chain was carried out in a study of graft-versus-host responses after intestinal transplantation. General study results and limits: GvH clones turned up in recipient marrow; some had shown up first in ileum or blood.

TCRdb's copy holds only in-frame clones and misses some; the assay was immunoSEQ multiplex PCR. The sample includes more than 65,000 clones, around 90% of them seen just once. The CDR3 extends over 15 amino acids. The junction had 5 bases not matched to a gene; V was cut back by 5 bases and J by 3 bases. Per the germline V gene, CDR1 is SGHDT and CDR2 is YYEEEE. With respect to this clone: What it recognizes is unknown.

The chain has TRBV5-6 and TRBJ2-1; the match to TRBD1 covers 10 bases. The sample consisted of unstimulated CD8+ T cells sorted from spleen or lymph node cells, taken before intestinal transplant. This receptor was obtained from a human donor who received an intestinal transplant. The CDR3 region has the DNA TGTGCCAGCAGAAGGGACAGGGGAGGCTACAATGAGCAGTTCTTC. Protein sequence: CASRRDRGGYNEQFF.